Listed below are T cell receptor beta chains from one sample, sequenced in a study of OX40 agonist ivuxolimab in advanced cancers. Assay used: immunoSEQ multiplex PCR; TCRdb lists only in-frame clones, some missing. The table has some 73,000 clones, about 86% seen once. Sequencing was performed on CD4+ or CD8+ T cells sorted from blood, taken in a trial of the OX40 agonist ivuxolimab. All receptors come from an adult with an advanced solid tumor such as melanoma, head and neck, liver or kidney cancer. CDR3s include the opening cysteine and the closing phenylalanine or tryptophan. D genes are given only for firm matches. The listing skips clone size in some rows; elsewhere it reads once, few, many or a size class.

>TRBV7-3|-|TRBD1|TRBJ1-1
TGTGCCAGCAGCTCAATGGCTCCGGGACAGGGGACGGTCACTGAAGCTTTCTTT
CASSSMAPGQGTVTEAFF
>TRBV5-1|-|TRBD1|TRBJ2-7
TGCGCCAGCAGCCGCAGATCGGGACAGGGGATTCCCTACGAGCAGTACTTC
CASSRRSGQGIPYEQYF
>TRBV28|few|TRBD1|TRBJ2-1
TGTGCCAGCAGTCGGGACAGGGAGGGGTTCTTC
CASSRDREGFF
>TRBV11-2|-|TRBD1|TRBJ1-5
TGTGCCAGCAGCTTTGGACAGGGAGTCGGTCAGCCCCAGCATTTT
CASSFGQGVGQPQHF
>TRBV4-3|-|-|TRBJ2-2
TGCGCCAGCAGCCAAGAAGACGGGGCGAACACCGGGGAGCTGTTTTTT
CASSQEDGANTGELFF
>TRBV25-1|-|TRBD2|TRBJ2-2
TGTGCCAGCAGTGAAGGACTAGCGGGCACCGGTGAGCTGTTTTTT
CASSEGLAGTGELFF
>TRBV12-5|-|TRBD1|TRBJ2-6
TGTGCTAGTGGTTGGGGGACAGGGGGCCTCATCCTCTCTGGGGCCAACGTCCTGACTTTC
CASGWGTGGLILSGANVLTF
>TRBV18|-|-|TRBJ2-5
TGTGCCAGCTCAGCGGCCGAGACCCAGTACTTC
CASSAAETQYF
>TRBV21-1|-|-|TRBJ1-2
TGTGCCAGCAGCAAAGCAGGGGGAGGCTATGGCTACACCTTC
CASSKAGGGYGYTF
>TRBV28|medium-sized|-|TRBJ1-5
TGTGCCACTACGAGGCAGCGCTTTAATCAGCCCCAGCATTTT
CATTRQRFNQPQHF
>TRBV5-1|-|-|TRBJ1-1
TGCGCCAGCAGCTTGGGAGGGGGCACTGAAGCTTTCTTT
CASSLGGGTEAFF
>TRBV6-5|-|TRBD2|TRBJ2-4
TGTGCCAGCAGTCCTAGCGGGGGGGCCAAAAACATTCAGTACTTC
CASSPSGGAKNIQYF
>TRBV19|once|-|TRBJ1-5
TGTGCCAGTAGTATCCTAACCCCCGCGGGCAATCAGCCCCAGCATTTT
CASSILTPAGNQPQHF
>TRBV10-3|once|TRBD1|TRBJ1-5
TGTGCCATCGCGGATACAGGGGGAGGTCAGCCCCAGCATTTT
CAIADTGGGQPQHF
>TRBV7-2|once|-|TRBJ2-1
TGTGCCAGCAGCATTAGCGGAGTCTCCTACAATGAGCAGTTCTTC
CASSISGVSYNEQFF
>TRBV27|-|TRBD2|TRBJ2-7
TGTGCCAGCAGCCCTTCACTAGCGGGAGTAAGCGAGCAGTACTTC
CASSPSLAGVSEQYF
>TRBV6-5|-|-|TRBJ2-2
TGTGCCAGCAGTTACTCTGGCAGGGTCCACACCGGGGAGCTGTTTTTT
CASSYSGRVHTGELFF
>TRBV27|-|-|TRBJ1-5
TGTGCCAGCTCTTCGGGGGTAAGGGGCAATCAGCCCCAGCATTTT
CASSSGVRGNQPQHF
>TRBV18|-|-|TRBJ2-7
TGTGCCAGCTCACCAACGGCCACCGGCTCCTACGAGCAGTACTTC
CASSPTATGSYEQYF
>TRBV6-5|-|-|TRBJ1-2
TGTGCCAGCAGACTCCGGGTGGGGGACTATGGCTACACCTTC
CASRLRVGDYGYTF
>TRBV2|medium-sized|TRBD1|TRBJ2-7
TGTGCCAGACGCGGACAGGGTAACGAGCAGTACTTC
CARRGQGNEQYF
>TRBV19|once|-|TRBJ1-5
TGTGCCAGTAGTATCCGGAGGGGTCAGGGGTCGGGCAATCAGCCCCAGCATTTT
CASSIRRGQGSGNQPQHF
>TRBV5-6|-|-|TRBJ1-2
TGTGCCAGCAGCTTGGGCAGGGGAAATGACTACACCTTC
CASSLGRGNDYTF
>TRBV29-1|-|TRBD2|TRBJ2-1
TGCAGCGCCTCCGGCTTTGGGACTAGCCCTTACAATGAGCAGTTCTTC
CSASGFGTSPYNEQFF
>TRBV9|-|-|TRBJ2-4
TGTGCCAGCAGCCTTGAGGAGGGTCTAGCCAAAAACATTCAGTACTTC
CASSLEEGLAKNIQYF
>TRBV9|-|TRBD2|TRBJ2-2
TGTGCCAGCAGCACCGGGACTAGCGGAACCGGGGAGCTGTTTTTT
CASSTGTSGTGELFF
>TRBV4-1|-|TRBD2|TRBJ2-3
TGCGCCAGCAGCCAACAAGCGGGATGGAGCACAGATACGCAGTATTTT
CASSQQAGWSTDTQYF
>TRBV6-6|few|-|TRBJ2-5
TGTGCCAGCAGTGCCACCCGAGCAAAAGAGACCCAGTACTTC
CASSATRAKETQYF
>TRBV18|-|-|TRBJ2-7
TGTGCCAGCTCTCAGCAGGGTCCCCCTATACACGAGCAGTACTTC
CASSQQGPPIHEQYF
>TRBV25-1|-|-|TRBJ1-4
TGTGCCAGCCAGTATACAACTAATGAAAAACTGTTTTTT
CASQYTTNEKLFF
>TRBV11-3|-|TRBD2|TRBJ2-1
TGTGCCAGCAGTCCGGGGACTAGCGGGACCTTTAGGAATGAGCAGTTCTTC
CASSPGTSGTFRNEQFF
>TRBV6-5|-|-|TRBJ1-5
TGTGCCAGCAGTTATAGCCCCTTGGGCAATCAGCCCCAGCATTTT
CASSYSPLGNQPQHF
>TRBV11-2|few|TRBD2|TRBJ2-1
TGTGCCAGCAGGGCGGGGGTCGGGAACAATGAGCAGTTCTTC
CASRAGVGNNEQFF
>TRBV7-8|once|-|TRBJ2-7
TGTGCCAGCAGCTTACGGGCAGGAGATCCCTACGAGCAGTACTTC
CASSLRAGDPYEQYF